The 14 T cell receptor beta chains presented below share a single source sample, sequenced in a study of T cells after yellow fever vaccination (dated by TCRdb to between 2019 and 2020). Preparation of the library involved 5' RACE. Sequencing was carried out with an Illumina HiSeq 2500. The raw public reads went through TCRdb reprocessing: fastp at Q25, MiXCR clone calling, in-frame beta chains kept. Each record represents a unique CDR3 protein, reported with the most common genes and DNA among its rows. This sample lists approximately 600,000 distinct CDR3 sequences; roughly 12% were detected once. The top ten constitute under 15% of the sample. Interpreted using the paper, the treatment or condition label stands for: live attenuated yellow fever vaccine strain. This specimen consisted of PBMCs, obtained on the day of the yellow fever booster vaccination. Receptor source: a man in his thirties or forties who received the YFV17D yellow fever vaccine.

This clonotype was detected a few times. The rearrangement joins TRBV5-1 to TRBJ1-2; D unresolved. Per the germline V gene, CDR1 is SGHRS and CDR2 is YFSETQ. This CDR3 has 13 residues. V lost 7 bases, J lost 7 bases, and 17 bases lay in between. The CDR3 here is CASRREGPVGYTF. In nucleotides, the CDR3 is TGCGCCAGCCGGCGGGAGGGCCCCGTTGGCTACACCTTC.

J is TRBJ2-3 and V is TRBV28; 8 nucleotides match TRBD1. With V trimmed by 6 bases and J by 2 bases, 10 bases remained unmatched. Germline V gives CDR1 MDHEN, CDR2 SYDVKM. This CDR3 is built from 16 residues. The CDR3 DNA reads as TGTGCCAGCAGGCGCCCGGACAGGGCACACACAGATACGCAGTATTTT. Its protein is CASRRPDRAHTDTQYF.

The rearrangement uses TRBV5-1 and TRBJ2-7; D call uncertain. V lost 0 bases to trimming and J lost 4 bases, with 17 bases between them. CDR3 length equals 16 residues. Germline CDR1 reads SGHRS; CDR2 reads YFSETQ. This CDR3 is CASSLEVTHGSYEQYF. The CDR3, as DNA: TGCGCCAGCAGCTTGGAGGTCACCCACGGGTCATACGAGCAGTACTTC.

Here the CDR3 reads CASSVAGAQQFYEQYF. The CDR3 nucleotides read TGTGCCAGCAGTGTAGCGGGGGCCCAACAATTCTACGAGCAGTACTTC. The chain carries TRBV28 and TRBJ2-7, with 9 bases aligning to TRBD2. The junction had 11 bases not matched to a gene; V was cut back by 5 bases and J by 3 bases. The CDR3 covers 16 residues. The germline gives CDR1 MDHEN, CDR2 SYDVKM.

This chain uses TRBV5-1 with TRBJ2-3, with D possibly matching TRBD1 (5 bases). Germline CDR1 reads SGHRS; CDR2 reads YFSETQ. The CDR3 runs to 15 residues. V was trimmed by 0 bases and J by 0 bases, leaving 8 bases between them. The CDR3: CASSLDRISTDTQYF. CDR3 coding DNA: TGCGCCAGCAGCTTGGACAGGATTAGCACAGATACGCAGTATTTT.

The CDR3 DNA is TGCGCCAGCAGCACGGGACTAGAGGTCCCCGGGGAGCTGTTTTTT. Translated, it gives CASSTGLEVPGELFF. The chain carries TRBV5-1 and TRBJ2-2; 8 bases align to TRBD2. The CDR3 is 15 residues long. With 4 bases clipped from V and 6 bases from J, the junction kept 8 bases outside the gene matches. Germline V lookup: CDR1 SGHRS, CDR2 YFSETQ.

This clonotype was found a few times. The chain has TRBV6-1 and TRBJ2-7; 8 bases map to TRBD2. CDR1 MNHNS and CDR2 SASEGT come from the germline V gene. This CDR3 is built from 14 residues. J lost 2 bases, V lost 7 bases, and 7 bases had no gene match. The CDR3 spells CASTPQRGTYEQYF. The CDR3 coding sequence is TGTGCCAGCACCCCTCAGCGGGGGACCTACGAGCAGTACTTC.

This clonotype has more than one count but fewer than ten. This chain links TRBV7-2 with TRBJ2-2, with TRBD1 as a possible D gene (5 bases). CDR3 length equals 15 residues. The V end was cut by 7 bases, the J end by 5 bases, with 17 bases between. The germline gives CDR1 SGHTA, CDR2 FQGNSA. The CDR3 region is CASTPLGARTGELFF. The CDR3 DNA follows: TGTGCCAGCACCCCCCTAGGGGCGAGGACCGGGGAGCTGTTTTTT.

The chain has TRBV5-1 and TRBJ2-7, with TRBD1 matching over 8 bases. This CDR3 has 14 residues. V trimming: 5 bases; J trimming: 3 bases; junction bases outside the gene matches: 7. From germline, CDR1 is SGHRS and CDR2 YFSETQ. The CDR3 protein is CASSRGQEGYEQYF. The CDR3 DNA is TGCGCCAGCAGTCGGGGACAGGAGGGCTACGAGCAGTACTTC. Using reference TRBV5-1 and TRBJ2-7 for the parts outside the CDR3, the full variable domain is KAGVTQTPRYLIKTRGQQVTLSCSPISGHRSVSWYQQTPGQGLQFLFEYFSETQRNKGNFPGRFSGRQFSNSRSEMNVSTLELGDSALYLCASSRGQEGYEQYFGPGTRLTVT.

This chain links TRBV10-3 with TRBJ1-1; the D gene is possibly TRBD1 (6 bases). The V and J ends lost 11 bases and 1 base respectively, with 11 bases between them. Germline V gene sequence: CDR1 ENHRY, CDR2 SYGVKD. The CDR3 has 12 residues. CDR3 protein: CAPGTPNTEAFF. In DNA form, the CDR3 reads TGTGCCCCGGGGACACCGAACACTGAAGCTTTCTTT.

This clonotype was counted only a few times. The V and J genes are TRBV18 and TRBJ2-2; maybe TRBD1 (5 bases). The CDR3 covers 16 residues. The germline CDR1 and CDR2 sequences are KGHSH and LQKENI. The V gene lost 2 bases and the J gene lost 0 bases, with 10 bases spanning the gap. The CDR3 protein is CASSPLGPANTGELFF. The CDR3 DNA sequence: TGTGCCAGCTCACCATTGGGGCCCGCGAACACCGGGGAGCTGTTTTTT.

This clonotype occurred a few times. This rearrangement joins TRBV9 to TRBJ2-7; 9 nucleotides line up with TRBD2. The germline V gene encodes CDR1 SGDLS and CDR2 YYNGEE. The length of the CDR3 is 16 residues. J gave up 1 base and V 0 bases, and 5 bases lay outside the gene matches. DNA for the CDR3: TGTGCCAGCAGCGTAGCAGCCACTAGCGGGTCCTACGAGCAGTACTTC. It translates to CASSVAATSGSYEQYF.

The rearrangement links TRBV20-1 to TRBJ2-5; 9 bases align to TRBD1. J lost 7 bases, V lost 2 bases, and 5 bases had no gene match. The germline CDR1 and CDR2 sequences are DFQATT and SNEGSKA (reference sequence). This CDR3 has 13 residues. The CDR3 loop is CSARQTGGSTQYF. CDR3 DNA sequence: TGCAGTGCTAGACAGACAGGGGGGTCGACCCAGTACTTC.

This chain's CDR3 is CASTRSSASKNSPLHF. CDR3 nucleotides: TGTGCCAGCACCAGAAGCAGCGCCTCAAAGAATTCACCCCTCCACTTT. V gene TRBV6-1 combines with J gene TRBJ1-6; the D is unclear. Trimming cost V 7 bases and J 7 bases, with 20 bases left between them. The length of the CDR3 is 16 residues. CDR1 and CDR2 (germline): MNHNS, SASEGT.